The 13 T cell receptor beta chains reported below all come from one sample, sequenced in a study of shared clonotypes between healthy human individuals. Selected positively for CCR7 and CD45RO-negative, naive CD8 cells excluded terminally differentiated effector memory CD45RA+ cells. Data came from immunoSEQ multiplex PCR; TCRdb stores just in-frame clones and leaves some out. Of around 2,000,000 clones listed, approximately 94% are singletons. Material for sequencing was naive CD8+ T cells sorted from blood. The origin of the receptors is a man between 18 and 29 years old in good health.

The J gene is TRBJ2-2, the V gene TRBV28, with 8 positions matching TRBD2. The length of the CDR3 is 16 residues. Trimming took 4 bases from V and 2 from J; bases not matched to a gene: 6. The germline V gene encodes CDR1 MDHEN and CDR2 SYDVKM. The CDR3 loop reads CASSSPSGLNTGELFF. The CDR3 nucleotides are TGTGCCAGCAGTTCCCCTAGCGGGCTAAACACCGGGGAGCTGTTTTTT.

J is TRBJ2-2 and V is TRBV9; D ambiguous. Germline V lookup: CDR1 SGDLS, CDR2 YYNGEE. This CDR3 is built from 14 residues. Trimming took off 1 base at V and 8 bases at J, with 12 bases between the two ends. The CDR3 protein is CASSVTSPTGELFF. The CDR3 DNA follows: TGTGCCAGCAGCGTAACCAGCCCTACAGGGGAGCTGTTTTTT. The complete variable domain, with remaining parts taken from reference TRBV9 and TRBJ2-2, reads DSGVTQTPKHLITATGQRVTLRCSPRSGDLSVYWYQQSLDQGLQFLIQYYNGEERAKGNILERFSAQQFPDLHSELNLSSLELGDSALYFCASSVTSPTGELFFGEGSRLTVL.

The chain is built from TRBV29-1 and TRBJ2-2; the D is unclear. This CDR3 contains 12 residues. Germline-derived CDR1 and CDR2 are SQVTM and ANQGSEA. V was pared by 5 bases and J by 3 bases, with 7 bases between. CDR3 sequence: CSVSLYTGELFF. CDR3 sequence (DNA): TGCAGCGTTTCTCTTTACACCGGGGAGCTGTTTTTT.

On this clone itself: The same CDR3 arises from other DNA sequences in this sample as well. J is TRBJ1-1 and V is TRBV28; tentative D call: TRBD1 (5 bases). Germline-derived CDR1 and CDR2 are MDHEN and SYDVKM. Trimming cost V 3 bases and J 3 bases, with 11 bases left between them. This CDR3 spans 14 amino acids. CDR3 region: CASSLMGGDTEAFF. The DNA for the CDR3 is TGTGCCAGCAGTTTGATGGGGGGGGACACTGAAGCTTTCTTT.

The rearrangement uses TRBV30 and TRBJ2-1; 9 bases are shared with TRBD2. Germline lookup yields CDR1 GTSNPN and CDR2 SVGIG (reference sequence). V shed 4 bases, J shed 6 bases, and the junction held 7 bases outside the gene matches. CDR3 length: 14 amino acids. The CDR3 DNA reads TGTGCCTGGACGAATAGCGGGAGCGGCAATGAGCAGTTCTTC. Residues: CAWTNSGSGNEQFF.

The rearrangement uses TRBV5-4 and TRBJ1-2, with D possibly being TRBD1 (6 bases). The V and J ends lost 4 bases and 8 bases respectively, with 12 bases between them. Per the germline V gene, CDR1 is SGHNT and CDR2 is YYREEE (reference sequence). The CDR3 is 12 residues long. CDR3 nucleotide sequence: TGTGCCAGCAGCCCCGGGACACTAGGCTACACCTTC. It specifies CASSPGTLGYTF.

CDR3 residues: CASSEYGGYEQYF. CDR3 nucleotide sequence: TGTGCCAGCAGTGAATACGGAGGGTACGAGCAGTACTTC. The V call is TRBV25-1, the J call TRBJ2-7; perhaps TRBD2 as D (6 bases). V lost 0 bases and J 4 bases, leaving 7 bases between the germline ends. CDR1 and CDR2 from the germline V gene are MGHDK and SYGVNS. CDR3 length: 13 residues.

The chain employs TRBV2 and TRBJ2-2; TRBD1 might be the D (5 bases). The CDR3 consists of 15 residues. The V gene lost 7 bases and the J gene lost 5 bases, with 17 bases spanning the gap. Germline CDR1 and CDR2: SNHLY and FYNNEI. The CDR3 reads CASTISRVVTGELFF. The CDR3 bases are TGTGCCAGCACGATAAGCAGGGTAGTGACCGGGGAGCTGTTTTTT.

The chain couples TRBV11-2 to TRBJ2-7; tentatively, D is TRBD2 (6 bases). V lost 7 bases to trimming and J lost 7 bases, with 11 bases between them. This CDR3 has 11 residues. Germline-derived CDR1 and CDR2 are SGHAT and FQNNGV. The CDR3: CASTPSGEQYF. In DNA, the CDR3 is TGTGCCAGCACCCCAAGCGGGGAGCAGTACTTC.

The rearrangement uses TRBV27 and TRBJ2-7; D perhaps matches TRBD1 (5 bases). With 5 bases removed from V and 4 bases from J, the gap between germline ends came to 18 bases. CDR3 length: 15 residues. Per germline, CDR1 MNHEY and CDR2 SMNVEV (reference sequence). The CDR3 region has the DNA TGTGCCAGCAGTACAAGGCTTACGGACACATACGAGCAGTACTTC. Translation: CASSTRLTDTYEQYF.

The V call is TRBV7-8, the J call TRBJ1-5; D is possibly TRBD1 (5 bases). This CDR3 contains 17 residues. V gave up 2 bases and J gave up 9 bases, with 23 bases separating them. Germline assignment: CDR1 SGHVS and CDR2 FQNEAQ. CDR3 nucleotide sequence: TGTGCCAGCAGCTTAACAGGTCGGACCGTGGAGACGGGGCCCCAGCATTTT. Amino acid sequence: CASSLTGRTVETGPQHF. The whole variable domain, remainder taken from reference TRBV7-8 and TRBJ1-5, is GAGVSQSPRYKVAKRGQDVALRCDPISGHVSLFWYQQALGQGPEFLTYFQNEAQLDKSGLPSDRFFAERPEGSVSTLKIQRTQQEDSAVYLCASSLTGRTVETGPQHFGDGTRLSIL.

The gene calls are TRBV5-1 and TRBJ2-1; 8 positions agree with TRBD1. Germline V CDR1 and CDR2: SGHRS, YFSETQ. V lost 4 bases, J lost 2 bases, and 14 bases stayed unmatched. The CDR3 extends over 18 amino acids. The CDR3 protein is CASSRITGQGIAYNEQFF. In nucleotides, the CDR3 is TGCGCCAGCAGCAGGATAACCGGACAGGGAATCGCCTACAATGAGCAGTTCTTC.

CDR3 nucleotides: TGCGCCAGCAGCTTGGGGGCAGGGTCTAACTATGGCTACACCTTC. Protein product: CASSLGAGSNYGYTF. The chain couples TRBV5-1 to TRBJ1-2; a weak D match, TRBD1 (5 bases). The V end was cut by 0 bases, the J end by 0 bases, with 9 bases between. CDR3 size: 15 residues. Germline V CDR1 and CDR2: SGHRS, YFSETQ.